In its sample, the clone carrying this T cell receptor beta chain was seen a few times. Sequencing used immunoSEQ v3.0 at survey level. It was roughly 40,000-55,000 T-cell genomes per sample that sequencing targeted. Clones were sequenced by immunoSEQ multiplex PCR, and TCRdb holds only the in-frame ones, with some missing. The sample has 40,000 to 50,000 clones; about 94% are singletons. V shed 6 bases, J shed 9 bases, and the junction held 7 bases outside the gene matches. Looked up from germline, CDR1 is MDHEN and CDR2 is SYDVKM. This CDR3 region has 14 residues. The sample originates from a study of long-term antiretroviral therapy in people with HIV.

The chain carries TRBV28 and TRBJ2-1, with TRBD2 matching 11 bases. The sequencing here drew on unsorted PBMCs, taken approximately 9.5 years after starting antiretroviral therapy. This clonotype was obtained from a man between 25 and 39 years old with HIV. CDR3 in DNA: TGTGCCAGCAGAATAGCGGGGGGGCATTTTGAGCAGTTCTTC. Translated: CASRIAGGHFEQFF. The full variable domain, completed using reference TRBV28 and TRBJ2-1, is DVKVTQSSRYLVKRTGEKVFLECVQDMDHENMFWYRQDPGLGLRLIYFSYDVKMKEKGDIPEGYSVSREKKERFSLILESASTNQTSMYLCASRIAGGHFEQFFGPGTRLTVL.